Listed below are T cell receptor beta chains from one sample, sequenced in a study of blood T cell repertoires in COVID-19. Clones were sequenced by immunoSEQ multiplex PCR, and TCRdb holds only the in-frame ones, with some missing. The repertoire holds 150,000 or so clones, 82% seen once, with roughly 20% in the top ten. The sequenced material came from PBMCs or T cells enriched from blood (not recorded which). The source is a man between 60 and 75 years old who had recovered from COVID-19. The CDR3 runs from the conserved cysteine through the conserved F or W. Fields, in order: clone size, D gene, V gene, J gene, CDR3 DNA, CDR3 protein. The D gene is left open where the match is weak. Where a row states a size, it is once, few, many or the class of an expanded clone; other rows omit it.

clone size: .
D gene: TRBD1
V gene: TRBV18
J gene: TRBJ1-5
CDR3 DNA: TGTGCCAGCTCACCGAGGGCAGGGGGCCGTAGCAATCAGCCCCAGCATTTT
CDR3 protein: CASSPRAGGRSNQPQHF

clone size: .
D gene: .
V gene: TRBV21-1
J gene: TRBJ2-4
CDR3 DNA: TGTGCCAGCAGCAAAGGCTCGGGGATTTCCAAAAACATTCAGTACTTC
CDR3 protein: CASSKGSGISKNIQYF

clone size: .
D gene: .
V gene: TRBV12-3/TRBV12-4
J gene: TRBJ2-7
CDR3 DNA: TGTGCCAGCAGTACTCGGACAGCCTACGAGCAGTACTTC
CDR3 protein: CASSTRTAYEQYF

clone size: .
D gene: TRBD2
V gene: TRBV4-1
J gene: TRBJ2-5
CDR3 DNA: TGCGCCAGCAGCCAGGAGACTAGCGGGGGGACCCAAGAGACCCAGTACTTC
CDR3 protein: CASSQETSGGTQETQYF

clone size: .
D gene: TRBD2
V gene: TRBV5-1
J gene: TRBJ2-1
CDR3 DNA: TGCGCCAGCACCCCGGGTAGGGCGGGAGGGCCCTATGAGCAGTTCTTC
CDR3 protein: CASTPGRAGGPYEQFF

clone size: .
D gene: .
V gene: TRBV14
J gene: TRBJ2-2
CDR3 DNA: TGTGCCAGCAGGAGAGAGGGGGCGAACACCGGGGAGCTGTTTTTT
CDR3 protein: CASRREGANTGELFF

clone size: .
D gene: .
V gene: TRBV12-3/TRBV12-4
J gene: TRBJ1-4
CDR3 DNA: TGTGCCAGCTCCGGTAGCGAAAAACTGTTTTTT
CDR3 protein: CASSGSEKLFF

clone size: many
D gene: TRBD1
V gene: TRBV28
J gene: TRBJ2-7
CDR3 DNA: TGTGCCAGCAGTTTAGACAGGGGTATTGACGAGCAGTACTTC
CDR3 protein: CASSLDRGIDEQYF

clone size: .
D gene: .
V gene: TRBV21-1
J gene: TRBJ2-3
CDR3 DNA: TGTGCCAGCAGTTACAGCCCGGGCACAGATACGCAGTATTTT
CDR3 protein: CASSYSPGTDTQYF

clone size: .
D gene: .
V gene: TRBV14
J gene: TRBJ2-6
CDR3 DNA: TGTGCCTGCGGGGCCTCTGGGGCCAACGTCCTGACTTTC
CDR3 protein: CACGASGANVLTF

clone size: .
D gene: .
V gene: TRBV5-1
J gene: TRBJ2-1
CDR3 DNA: TGCGCCAGCAGCTCCGGGACACCAAACAATGAGCAGTTCTTC
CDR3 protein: CASSSGTPNNEQFF

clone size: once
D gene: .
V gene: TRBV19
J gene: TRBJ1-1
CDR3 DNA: TGTGCCAGTAGAGCGGGGGGGACTGAAGCTTTCTTT
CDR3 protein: CASRAGGTEAFF

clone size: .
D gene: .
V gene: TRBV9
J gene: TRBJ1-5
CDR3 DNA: TGTGCCAGCAGCCTCAGGCCCAATCAGCCCCAGCATTTT
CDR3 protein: CASSLRPNQPQHF

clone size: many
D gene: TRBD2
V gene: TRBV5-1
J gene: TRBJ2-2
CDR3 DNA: TGCGCCAGCAGCCGGACTAGCGGGGGGAACACCGGGGAGCTGTTTTTT
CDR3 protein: CASSRTSGGNTGELFF

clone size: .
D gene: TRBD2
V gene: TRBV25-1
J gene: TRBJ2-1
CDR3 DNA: TGTGCCAGCGGAAGGGCGCGGGAGCGGAACTACAATGAGCAGTTCTTC
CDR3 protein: CASGRARERNYNEQFF

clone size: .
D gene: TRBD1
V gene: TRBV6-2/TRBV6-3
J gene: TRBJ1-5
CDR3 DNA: TGTGCCAGCAGTTCGGCCCGGACGACAGGGGTGAGCGCTAGAAATCAGCCCCAGCATTTT
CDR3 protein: CASSSARTTGVSARNQPQHF

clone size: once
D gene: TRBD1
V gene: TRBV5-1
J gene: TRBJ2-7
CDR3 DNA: TGCGCCAGCAGCTCGGGACAGCATAGCGAGCAGTACTTC
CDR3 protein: CASSSGQHSEQYF

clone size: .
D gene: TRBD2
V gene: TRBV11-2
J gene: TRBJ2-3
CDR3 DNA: TGTGCCAGCAGCTTAGGGCTAGCGGGGGGGGCAGATACGCAGTATTTT
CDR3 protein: CASSLGLAGGADTQYF

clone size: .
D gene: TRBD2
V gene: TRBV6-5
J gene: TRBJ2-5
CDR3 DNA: TGTGCCAGCAGTTACTCTTCAGCGGGGGGGCAAGAGACCCAGTACTTC
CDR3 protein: CASSYSSAGGQETQYF

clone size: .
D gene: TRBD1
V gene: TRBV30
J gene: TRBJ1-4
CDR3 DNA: TGTGCCTGGAGAACCGGGACAGGCTATAATGAAAAACTGTTTTTT
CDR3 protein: CAWRTGTGYNEKLFF

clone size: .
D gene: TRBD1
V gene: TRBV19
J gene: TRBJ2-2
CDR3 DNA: TGTGCCAGTAGTACCCGGGACAGGGGGCTCACCGGGGAGCTGTTTTTT
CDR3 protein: CASSTRDRGLTGELFF

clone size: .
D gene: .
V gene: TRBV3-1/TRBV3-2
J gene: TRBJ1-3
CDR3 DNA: TGTGCCAGCAGCCAACAGGTCTTCACTGGAAACACCATATATTTT
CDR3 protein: CASSQQVFTGNTIYF

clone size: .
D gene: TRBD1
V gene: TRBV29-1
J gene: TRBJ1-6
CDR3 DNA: TGCAGCGCTACGACAGGGCGCTATAATTCACCCCTCCACTTT
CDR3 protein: CSATTGRYNSPLHF

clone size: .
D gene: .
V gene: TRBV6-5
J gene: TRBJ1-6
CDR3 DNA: TGTGCCAGCACCGACCTGGGAGGGTCACCCCTCCACTTT
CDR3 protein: CASTDLGGSPLHF

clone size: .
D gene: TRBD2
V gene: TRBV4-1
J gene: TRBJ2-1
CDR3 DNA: TGCGCCAGCAGCCCAGATAGGACTAGCGGGGCTTACAATGAGCAGTTCTTC
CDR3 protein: CASSPDRTSGAYNEQFF

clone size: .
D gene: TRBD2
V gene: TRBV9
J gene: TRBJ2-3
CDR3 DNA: TGTGCCAGCAGCGTAGCGTCTAGCGGGGGACCCACAGATACGCAGTATTTT
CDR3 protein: CASSVASSGGPTDTQYF

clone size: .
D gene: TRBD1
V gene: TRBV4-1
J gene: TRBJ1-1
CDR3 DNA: TGCGCCAGCAGCCAAATACAGGGGGGTGGTGTGAACACTGAAGCTTTCTTT
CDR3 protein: CASSQIQGGGVNTEAFF

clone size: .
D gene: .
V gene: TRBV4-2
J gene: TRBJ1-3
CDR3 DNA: TGTGCCAGCAGCCAAGGTGAACAGGTCTCTGGAAACACCATATATTTT
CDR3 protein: CASSQGEQVSGNTIYF

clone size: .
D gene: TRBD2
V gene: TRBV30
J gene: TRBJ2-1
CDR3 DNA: TGTGCCTGGGCCCCAGGGAGCGGGGGGGCCAATGAGCAGTTCTTC
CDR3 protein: CAWAPGSGGANEQFF

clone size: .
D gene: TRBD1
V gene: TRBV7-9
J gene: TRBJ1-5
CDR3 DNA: TGTGCCAGCAGCCCGGGACAGGGAGAACAGCCCCAGCATTTT
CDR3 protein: CASSPGQGEQPQHF

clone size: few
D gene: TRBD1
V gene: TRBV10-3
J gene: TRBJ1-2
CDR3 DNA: TGTGCCATCAGCGAGCCGGGACAGGTTTCTTCCTATGGCTACACCTTC
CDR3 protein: CAISEPGQVSSYGYTF

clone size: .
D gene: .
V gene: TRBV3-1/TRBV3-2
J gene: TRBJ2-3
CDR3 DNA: TGTGCCAGCAGCCAAGTAACTCAAACGCAGTATTTT
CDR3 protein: CASSQVTQTQYF

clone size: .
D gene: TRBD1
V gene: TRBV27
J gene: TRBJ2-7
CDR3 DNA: TGTGCCAGCATGGGGACAGGGAAGGCTGAGCAGTACTTC
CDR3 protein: CASMGTGKAEQYF

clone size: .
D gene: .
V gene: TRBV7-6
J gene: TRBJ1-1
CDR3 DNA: TGTGCCAGCAGCTCCCGTATAAAAAGCCGGAACACTGAAGCTTTCTTT
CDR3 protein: CASSSRIKSRNTEAFF

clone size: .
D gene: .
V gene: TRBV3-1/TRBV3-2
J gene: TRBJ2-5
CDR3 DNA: TGTGCCAGCAGCCAAACAGGGGAGACCCAGTACTTC
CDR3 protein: CASSQTGETQYF

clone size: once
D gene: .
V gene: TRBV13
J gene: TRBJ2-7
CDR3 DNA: TGTGCCAGCAGCTTTCTGGGGGCAAACTACGAGCAGTACTTC
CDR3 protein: CASSFLGANYEQYF

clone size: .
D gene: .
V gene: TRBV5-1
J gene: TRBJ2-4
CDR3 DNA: TGCGCCAGCAGCTTGTCTCCGGGAGAGGACATTCAGTACTTC
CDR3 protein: CASSLSPGEDIQYF

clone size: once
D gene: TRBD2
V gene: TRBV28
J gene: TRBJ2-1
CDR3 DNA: TGTGCCAGCGGAAGCGGAGCGGGGGTTGACAATGAGCAGTTCTTC
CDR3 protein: CASGSGAGVDNEQFF

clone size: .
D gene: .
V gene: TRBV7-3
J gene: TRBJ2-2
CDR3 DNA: TGTGCCAGCAGCTCCGTAAACACCGGGGAGCTGTTTTTT
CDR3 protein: CASSSVNTGELFF

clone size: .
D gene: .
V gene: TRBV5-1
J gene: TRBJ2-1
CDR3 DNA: TGCGCCAGCAAGCCCCCAGGGATCGGTTTCAATGAGCAGTTCTTC
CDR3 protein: CASKPPGIGFNEQFF

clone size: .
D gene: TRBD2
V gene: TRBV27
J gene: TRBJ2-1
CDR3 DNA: TGTGCCAGCAGCGGGACTAGCGGGAGCTATGAGCAGTTCTTC
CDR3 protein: CASSGTSGSYEQFF

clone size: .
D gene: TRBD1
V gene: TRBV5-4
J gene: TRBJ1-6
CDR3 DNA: TGTGCCAGCAGCTCCCCCGAATCCGGGACAGCCAATTCACCCCTCCACTTT
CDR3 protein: CASSSPESGTANSPLHF

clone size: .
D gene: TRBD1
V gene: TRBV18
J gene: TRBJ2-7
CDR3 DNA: TGTGCCAGCTCACCAATAGGAGTTGTTCGGGACAGTATGTTCTTC
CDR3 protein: CASSPIGVVRDSMFF

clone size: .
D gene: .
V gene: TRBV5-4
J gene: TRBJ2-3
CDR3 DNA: TGTGCCAGCAGCTTGGGACTCGACACAGATACGCAGTATTTT
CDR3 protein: CASSLGLDTDTQYF

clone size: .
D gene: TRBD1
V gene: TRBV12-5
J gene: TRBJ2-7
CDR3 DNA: TGTGCTAGTGGTTTGGACGAGAACAGGGGGCGGTCCTACGAGCAGTACTTC
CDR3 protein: CASGLDENRGRSYEQYF

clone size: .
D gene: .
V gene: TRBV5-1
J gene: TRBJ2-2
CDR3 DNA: TGCGCCAGCAGCTCCGGCCCAAGCGGTGGAGGGGAGCTGTTTTTT
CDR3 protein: CASSSGPSGGGELFF

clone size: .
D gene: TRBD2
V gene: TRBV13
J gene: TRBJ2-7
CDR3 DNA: TGTGCCAGCAGCTTACGGGCTAGCGGGAGGTACGAGCAGTACTTC
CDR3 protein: CASSLRASGRYEQYF

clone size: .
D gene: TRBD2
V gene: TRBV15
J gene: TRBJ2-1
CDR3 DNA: TGTGCCACCAGTTCGGTAGCGGGGGGGCCCCACAATGAGCAGTTCTTC
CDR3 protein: CATSSVAGGPHNEQFF

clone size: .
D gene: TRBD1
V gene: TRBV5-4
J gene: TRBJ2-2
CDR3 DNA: TGTGCCAGCAGCTTGGAGGGGGCTGCCGGGGAGCTGTTTTTT
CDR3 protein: CASSLEGAAGELFF

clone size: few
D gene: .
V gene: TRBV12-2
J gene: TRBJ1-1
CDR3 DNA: TGTGCAAGTCGCTTCGAACAGGGAACCGAAGCTTTCTTT
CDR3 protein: CASRFEQGTEAFF

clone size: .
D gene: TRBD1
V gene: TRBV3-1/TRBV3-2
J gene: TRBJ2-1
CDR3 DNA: TGTGCCAGCAGCCAACGGTGGACAGGGGGCTATGAGCAGTTCTTC
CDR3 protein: CASSQRWTGGYEQFF

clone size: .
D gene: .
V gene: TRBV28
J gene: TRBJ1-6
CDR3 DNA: TGTGCCAGCAGTTTATCCCAGGATAATTCACCCCTCCACTTT
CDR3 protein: CASSLSQDNSPLHF

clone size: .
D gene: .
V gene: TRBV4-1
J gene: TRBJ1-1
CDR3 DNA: TGCGCCAGCAGCTCTGACAGGAGGAACACTGAAGCTTTCTTT
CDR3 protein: CASSSDRRNTEAFF